This T cell receptor beta chain was identified in a study of blood T cell repertoires in COVID-19. Study context: PBMCs, B-cell-depleted T cells, or T cells provided the cDNA or gDNA that made up the material.

Produced via immunoSEQ multiplex PCR; TCRdb's table is partial and in-frame only. The data contain about 230,000 clones, about 83% of them seen just once; the ten biggest clones take up roughly 5%. This clone was recorded a few times. Per the germline V gene, CDR1 is SGHRS and CDR2 is YFSETQ. CDR3 length: 13 residues. V lost 4 bases to trimming and J lost 3 bases, with 11 bases between them. Sequencing was carried out using peripheral blood. V and J are TRBV5-1 and TRBJ2-7; D is perhaps TRBD2 (5 bases). The clonotype originates from an elderly man with acute or convalescent COVID-19. CDR3 in amino acids: CASSAYRGYEQYF. The CDR3 DNA reads as TGCGCCAGCAGCGCTTACCGGGGCTACGAGCAGTACTTC.